This TCR beta chain stems from a study of blood T cell repertoires in COVID-19. Study-wide background: Samples representing acute and convalescent COVID-19 were sourced from the United States, Italy and Spain.

Trimming cost V 11 bases and J 6 bases; bases outside gene matches: 23. The CDR3 is 17 residues long. Germline values: CDR1 SGHNT, CDR2 YENEEA. The authors' processing: Cell counts per sample came from amplifying reference gene primers. Here immunoSEQ multiplex PCR was the method, and the copy in TCRdb shows in-frame clones only, minus some. The DNA was the basis for D and trimming; V, J and clone size are from that table. The profile shows fewer than 250,000 clones, approximately 86% of them singletons. This study enrolled people aged roughly 18 to 90 from around 26 US geographic areas. The material sequenced was PBMCs or T cells enriched from blood (not recorded which). The TCR originated in a woman in her twenties or thirties with acute COVID-19. This sequence joins TRBV11-3 and TRBJ1-2, with 8 bases lining up with TRBD1. The DNA of the CDR3 is TGTGCCTCCCTACCTCCTCTTAGATGGCAGGGGGCAGATGGCTACACCTTC. Residues: CASLPPLRWQGADGYTF.